This T cell receptor beta chain appears in the sequencing data of a study of cytomegalovirus exposure and HLA in healthy donors. General study findings and limits: Excluded: some indistinguishable V segments such as TRBV6-2 and TRBV6-3. A missense variant in DCLRE1C was later tied to TCR beta V- and J-gene trimming.

Use of 60 Vbeta and 13 Jbeta primers characterized the PCR. TCRdb's table, derived via immunoSEQ multiplex PCR, lists solely in-frame clones and lacks some. The sample includes 100,000 to 150,000 clones, around 70% of them seen just once. The CDR3 consists of 16 residues. The germline CDR1 and CDR2 sequences are SGHNT and YYREEE (reference sequence). Trimming took 4 bases from V and 0 from J; bases not matched to a gene: 4. On this clone: The antigen is not known.

The chain links TRBV5-4 to TRBJ2-2, with 9 bases aligning to TRBD1. Sequencing was performed on PBMCs. This TCR was recovered from a human donor in good health. The CDR3 spells CASSHRTGANTGELFF. The CDR3 nucleotides read TGTGCCAGCAGCCACCGGACAGGGGCGAACACCGGGGAGCTGTTTTTT.